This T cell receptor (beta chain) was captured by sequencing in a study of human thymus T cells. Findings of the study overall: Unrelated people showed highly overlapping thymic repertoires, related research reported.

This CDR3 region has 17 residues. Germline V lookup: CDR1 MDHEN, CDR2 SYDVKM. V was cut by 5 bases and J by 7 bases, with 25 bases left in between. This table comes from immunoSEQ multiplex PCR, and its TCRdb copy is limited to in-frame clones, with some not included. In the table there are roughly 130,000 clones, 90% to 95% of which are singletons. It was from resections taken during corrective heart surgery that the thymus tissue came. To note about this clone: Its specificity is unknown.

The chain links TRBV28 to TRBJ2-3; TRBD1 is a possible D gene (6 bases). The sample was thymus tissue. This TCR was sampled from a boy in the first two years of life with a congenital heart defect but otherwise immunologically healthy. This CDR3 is CASSLLLPGSRGYTQYF. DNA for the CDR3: TGTGCCAGCAGTCTACTGCTTCCGGGGTCGAGGGGGTATACGCAGTATTTT.